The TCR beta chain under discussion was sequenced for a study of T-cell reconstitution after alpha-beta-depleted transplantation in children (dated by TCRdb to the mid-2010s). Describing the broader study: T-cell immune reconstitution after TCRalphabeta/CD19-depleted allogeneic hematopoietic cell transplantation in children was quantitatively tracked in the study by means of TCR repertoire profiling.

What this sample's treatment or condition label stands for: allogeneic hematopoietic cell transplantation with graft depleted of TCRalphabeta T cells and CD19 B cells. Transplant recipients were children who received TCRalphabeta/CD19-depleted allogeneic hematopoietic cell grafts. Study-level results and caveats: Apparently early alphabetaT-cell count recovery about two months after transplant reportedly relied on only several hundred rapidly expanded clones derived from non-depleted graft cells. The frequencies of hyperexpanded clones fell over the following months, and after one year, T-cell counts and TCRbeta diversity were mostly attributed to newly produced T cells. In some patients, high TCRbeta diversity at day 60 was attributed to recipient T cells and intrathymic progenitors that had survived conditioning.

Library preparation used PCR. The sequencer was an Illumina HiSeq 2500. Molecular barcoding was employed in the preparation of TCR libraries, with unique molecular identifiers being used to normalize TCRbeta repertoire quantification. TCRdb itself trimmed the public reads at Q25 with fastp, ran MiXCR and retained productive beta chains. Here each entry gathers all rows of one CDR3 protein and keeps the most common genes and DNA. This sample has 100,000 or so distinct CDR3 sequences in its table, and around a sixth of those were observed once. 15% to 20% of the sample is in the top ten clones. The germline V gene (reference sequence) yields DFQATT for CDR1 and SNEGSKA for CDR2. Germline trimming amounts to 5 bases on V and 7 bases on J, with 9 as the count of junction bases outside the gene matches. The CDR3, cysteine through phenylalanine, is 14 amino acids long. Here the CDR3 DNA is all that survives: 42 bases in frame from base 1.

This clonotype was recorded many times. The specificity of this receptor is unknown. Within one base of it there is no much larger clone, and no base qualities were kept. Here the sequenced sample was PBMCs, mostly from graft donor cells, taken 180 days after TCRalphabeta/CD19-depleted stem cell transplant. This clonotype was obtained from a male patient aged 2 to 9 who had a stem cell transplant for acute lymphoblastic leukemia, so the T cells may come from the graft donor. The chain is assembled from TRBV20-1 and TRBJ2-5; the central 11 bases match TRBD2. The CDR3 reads CSAALAGAIGTQYF. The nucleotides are TGCAGTGCTGCACTAGCGGGGGCCATTGGGACCCAGTACTTC.